This TCR beta chain was sequenced for a study of technical replicates of blood from several donors. The repertoire was sequenced with immunoSEQ multiplex PCR; TCRdb's copy has only in-frame clones and lacks some. Of 80,000 to 95,000 clones in the sample, 85% to 95% were seen once. CDR3 size: 17 residues. Germline lookup yields CDR1 MGHRA and CDR2 YSYEKL. Trimming took 4 bases from V and 3 from J; bases not matched to a gene: 11. Sample: T cells isolated from PBMCs. The sequence came from a human donor in good health. V and J are TRBV4-1 and TRBJ1-1; 10 nucleotides agree with TRBD1. CDR3 loop: CASSPLPGQGRDTEAFF. CDR3 sequence (DNA): TGCGCCAGCAGCCCGTTGCCGGGACAGGGGAGGGACACTGAAGCTTTCTTT.